The entry that follows covers one TCR beta chain sequence. Its cognate antigen is unknown. The sample comes from a study of cytomegalovirus exposure and HLA in healthy donors. Overall study context: Across 300 to 400 genotyped donors, about 86% landed in the Caucasian-associated ancestry cluster.

Broader study findings: High specificity and sensitivity for cytomegalovirus status were reported for the classifier. Later work found most CMV-associated TCR beta chains apparently HLA-restricted.

It was with 60 Vbeta and 13 Jbeta primers that the PCR ran. Measured with immunoSEQ multiplex PCR; TCRdb has only the in-frame clones, and not every one. The sample lists approximately 170,000 clones; approximately 71% were seen once. The CDR3 has 15 amino acids. Trimming took 5 bases from V and 2 from J; bases not matched to a gene: 7. Looked up from germline, CDR1 is SGHTA and CDR2 is FQGNSA. The rearrangement uses TRBV7-2 and TRBJ1-1; 8 bases are shared with TRBD1. This TCR was sampled from a girl between 10 and 17 years old in good health and CMV-seronegative. Material for sequencing was PBMCs. The CDR3 reads CASSQTGGGNTEAFF. The CDR3 nucleotides are TGTGCCAGCAGCCAAACAGGGGGAGGAAACACTGAAGCTTTCTTT.